This TCR beta chain was captured in a study of cytomegalovirus exposure and HLA in healthy donors. Study-wide context: Out of 398 genotyped donors, about 81% belonged to the Caucasian-associated ancestry cluster. Study-wide findings and caveats: In vitro assays verified that three CMV-associated chains recognized CMV antigens specifically.

This clone was counted a single time. Its antigen is unidentified. It was with 60 Vbeta and 13 Jbeta primers that the PCR ran. Here immunoSEQ multiplex PCR was the method, and the copy in TCRdb shows in-frame clones only, minus some. In the table there are 95,000 to 120,000 clones, around 73% of which are singletons. Sequenced: PBMCs. This receptor was obtained from a woman aged 25 to 39 in good health and CMV-seropositive.

The CDR3: CASRGGAGGSYEQYF. The CDR3 DNA sequence: TGTGCCAGCAGGGGGGGAGCGGGAGGGTCCTACGAGCAGTACTTC. The chain is built from TRBV11-3 and TRBJ2-7, with 10 bases fitting TRBD2. Germline trimming cut 6 bases from V and 1 base from J; bases unmatched to any gene: 6. The germline V gene has CDR1 SGHNT and CDR2 YENEEA. The CDR3 has 15 residues.